The sequence of this T cell receptor (beta chain) was determined in a study of T-cell memory formation after mild COVID-19. As for the study in general: TCR clusters mostly belonged to single donors. Study conclusions and caveats: From day 15 to 85, contracting clones were balanced between CD4 and CD8, whereas later expanders leaned toward CD4+. Contracting CD8+ clones were enriched in EMRA, CD4+ mainly in CM and EM.

As for this clonotype: Antigen unknown.

This CDR3 has 14 amino acids. V was pared by 0 bases and J by 1 base, with 6 bases between. Germline V CDR1 and CDR2: SGHTA, FQGTGA. TCRdb reprocessed the 5' RACE reads with MiXCR, giving one entry per CDR3 protein. The sample yields about 150,000 distinct CDR3 sequences, approximately 25% seen once. The source is an adult woman who had mild COVID-19 (a few samples of this study predate the infection). Cell type and time point are not known. The V and J genes are TRBV7-3 and TRBJ1-1; D unclear. The sequenced sample consisted of PBMCs or a T cell subset sorted from them (not recorded which). DNA for the CDR3: TGTGCCAGCAGCTTAACTTCAGGGAACACTGAAGCTTTCTTT. Protein: CASSLTSGNTEAFF. The full variable domain, its missing parts supplied by reference TRBV7-3 and TRBJ1-1, is GAGVSQTPSNKVTEKGKYVELRCDPISGHTALYWYRQSLGQGPEFLIYFQGTGAADDSGLPNDRFFAVRPEGSVSTLKIQRTERGDSAVYLCASSLTSGNTEAFFGQGTRLTVV.